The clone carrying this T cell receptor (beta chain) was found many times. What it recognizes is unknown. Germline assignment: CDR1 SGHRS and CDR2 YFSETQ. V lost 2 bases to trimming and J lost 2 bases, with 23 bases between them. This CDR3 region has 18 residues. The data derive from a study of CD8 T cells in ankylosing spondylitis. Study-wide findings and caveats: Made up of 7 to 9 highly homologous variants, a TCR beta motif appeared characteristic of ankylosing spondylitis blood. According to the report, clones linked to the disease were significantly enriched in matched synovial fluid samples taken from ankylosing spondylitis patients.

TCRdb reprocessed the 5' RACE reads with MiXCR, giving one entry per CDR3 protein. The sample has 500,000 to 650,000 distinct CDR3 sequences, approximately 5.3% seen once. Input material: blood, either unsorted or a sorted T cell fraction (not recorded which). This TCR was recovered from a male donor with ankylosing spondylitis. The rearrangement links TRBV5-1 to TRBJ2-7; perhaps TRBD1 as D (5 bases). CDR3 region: CASSLYRARAYPAYEQYF. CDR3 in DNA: TGCGCCAGCAGCTTATATCGAGCCAGGGCGTATCCCGCCTACGAGCAGTACTTC.